The rows below give T cell receptor beta chains drawn from one sample of a study of cytomegalovirus exposure and HLA in healthy donors. The repertoire was sequenced with immunoSEQ multiplex PCR; TCRdb's copy has only in-frame clones and lacks some. Of 95,000 to 150,000 clones listed, more than 60% were seen once; the top ten hold about 8.9%. The sequenced sample was PBMCs. These receptor sequences come from a woman aged 35 to 49 in good health and CMV-seropositive. Each CDR3 is given with its conserved first and last residue.

V gene	J gene	CDR3 protein
TRBV6-1	TRBJ2-7	CASSEAGAGPYEQYF
TRBV18	TRBJ2-3	CASSPPTDTRYF
TRBV29-1	TRBJ1-2	CSVVGGSGGYTF
TRBV7-9	TRBJ2-5	CASSHGRAEETQYF
TRBV5-6	TRBJ2-7	CASSWTSSSYEQYF
TRBV30	TRBJ1-1	CAWSDAGQGDTEAFF
TRBV5-1	TRBJ2-1	CASRVTSGHNEQFF
TRBV30	TRBJ1-2	CAWSSQGAEGYTF
TRBV9	TRBJ2-1	CASSIGTSGSHEQFF
TRBV5-1	TRBJ2-7	CASSWDYSYEQYF
TRBV6-1	TRBJ2-7	CASRSEGLYYEQYF
TRBV10-1	TRBJ1-6	CASSDPGGGSSYNSPLHF
TRBV18	TRBJ1-5	CASSTEPKQPQHF
TRBV6-5	TRBJ2-3	CASSYLGGNTDTQYF
TRBV5-1	TRBJ2-7	CASSQGQGAYEQYF
TRBV19	TRBJ2-3	CASSILAGLTDTQYF
TRBV7-3	TRBJ2-1	CASSLGFYNEQFF
TRBV29-1	TRBJ1-1	CSVDRGGGTEAFF
TRBV7-3	TRBJ2-5	CASSSYLRETQYF
TRBV7-3	TRBJ2-7	CASSFSSQGTHEQYF
TRBV12-5	TRBJ2-1	CASGPILAGESYNEQFF
TRBV14	TRBJ1-2	CASRLTGNYGYTF
TRBV6-5	TRBJ1-6	CASSLEPGQGYSPLHF
TRBV6-6	TRBJ1-5	CASSSHVRVPQPQHF
TRBV2	TRBJ2-5	CASGWRVDLQETQYF
TRBV28	TRBJ1-1	CAGSAGGRNTEAFF
TRBV18	TRBJ2-7	CASSLRQGDEQYF
TRBV5-3	TRBJ2-7	CARSLEWSDNSYEQYF
TRBV5-4	TRBJ2-7	CASSSGTSNYEQYF
TRBV6-5	TRBJ2-7	CASSQPGQAIYEQYF
TRBV29-1	TRBJ2-2	CSVITGTNAGELFF
TRBV6-6	TRBJ1-3	CASSSNGNTIYF
TRBV14	TRBJ1-1	CASSQAGGKRRTEAFF
TRBV27	TRBJ2-3	CATTPSGRGGDTQYF
TRBV25-1	TRBJ2-5	CASSERGPGTSGGETQYF